This passage covers 9 T cell receptor beta chains from one sample sequenced in a study of long-term antiretroviral therapy in people with HIV. At the survey level, the v3.0 immunoSEQ assay was run. Here immunoSEQ multiplex PCR was the method, and the copy in TCRdb shows in-frame clones only, minus some. The table shows 16,000 or so clones, with about 88% occurring only once. Material: unsorted PBMCs, obtained 0.5 years after starting antiretroviral therapy. The receptors were sampled from a woman aged 40 to 50 with HIV.

J is TRBJ1-3 and V is TRBV7-2; D ambiguous. Trimming shortened V by 5 bases and J by 0 bases, and 11 bases separated the two germline ends. CDR3 length equals 15 residues. Germline V gene lookup returns CDR1 SGHTA and CDR2 FQGNSA. The CDR3 loop is CASSPYGSSGNTIYF. In DNA, the CDR3 is TGTGCCAGCAGCCCTTACGGGAGCTCTGGAAACACCATATATTTT.

The chain has TRBV28 and TRBJ1-5, with D possibly TRBD1 on 6 matching bases. Germline CDR1 is MDHEN and CDR2 is SYDVKM. CDR3 length equals 14 residues. The V end lost 8 bases, the J end lost 4 bases, and 15 bases lay between the germline ends. This CDR3 is CASEKGGSNQPQHF. The CDR3 coding sequence is TGTGCCAGCGAGAAAGGGGGGTCTAATCAGCCCCAGCATTTT.

The gene calls are TRBV2 and TRBJ2-1; 8 positions match TRBD2. J lost 1 base, V lost 8 bases, and 4 bases had no gene match. CDR1 is SNHLY and CDR2 is FYNNEI in the germline V gene. The CDR3 sequence is 14 residues long. The CDR3 region has the DNA TGTGCCAGCGCCCGACTAGCGTCCTACAATGAGCAGTTCTTC. It codes for CASARLASYNEQFF.

The CDR3 loop reads CASSLAEEYYNEQFF. The CDR3 coding sequence is TGTGCCAGCAGCTTAGCGGAGGAATACTACAATGAGCAGTTCTTC. The chain combines TRBV7-2 with TRBJ2-1; TRBD2 is a possible D gene (5 bases). The CDR3 has 15 amino acids. Trimming took 0 bases from V and 3 from J, leaving 9 bases between them. Germline lookup yields CDR1 SGHTA and CDR2 FQGNSA. Full variable domain (rest looked up from reference TRBV7-2 and TRBJ2-1): GAGVSQSPSNKVTEKGKDVELRCDPISGHTALYWYRQSLGQGLEFLIYFQGNSAPDKSGLPSDRFSAERTGGSVSTLTIQRTQQEDSAVYLCASSLAEEYYNEQFFGPGTRLTVL.

CDR3 bases: TGTGCCAGCAACCCGGACAGGGCCAATGAGCAGTTCTTC. The encoded protein is CASNPDRANEQFF. The rearrangement links TRBV7-8 to TRBJ2-1, with 8 bases matching TRBD1. Trimming took 7 bases from V and 6 from J; bases not matched to a gene: 5. The CDR3 is 13 amino acids. Germline V gives CDR1 SGHVS, CDR2 FQNEAQ.

This clone is large by share. The chain employs TRBV2 and TRBJ1-5; D gene ambiguous. The CDR3 has 14 amino acids. V was clipped by 6 bases and J by 3 bases, with 12 bases between them. Germline values: CDR1 SNHLY, CDR2 FYNNEI. This CDR3 reads CASRDQLVNQPQHF. The CDR3, as DNA: TGTGCCAGCAGAGACCAGTTGGTCAATCAGCCCCAGCATTTT.

This clone was seen only a few times. V gene TRBV5-1 combines with J gene TRBJ2-7, with D perhaps matching TRBD2 (5 bases). This CDR3 spans 18 amino acids. CDR1 and CDR2 from the germline V gene are SGHRS and YFSETQ. Trimming removed 4 bases at V and 3 bases at J, with 26 bases between. The CDR3 protein is CASSPIDEWSGDYYEQYF. CDR3 nucleotide sequence: TGCGCCAGCAGCCCAATCGACGAATGGAGCGGAGACTACTACGAGCAGTACTTC.

The rearrangement uses TRBV6-5 and TRBJ2-3; TRBD2 agrees at 7 bases. The CDR3 has 14 amino acids. Germline V gene lookup returns CDR1 MNHEY and CDR2 SVGAGI. The ends lost 2 bases at V and 2 bases at J; junction bases unmatched: 1. The chain's CDR3 is CASSYRDYTDTQYF. CDR3 bases: TGTGCCAGCAGTTACAGGGACTACACAGATACGCAGTATTTT.

The CDR3 loop reads CASLLSGRAVIHLNYGYTF. The CDR3 DNA sequence: TGTGCCAGTTTACTCAGCGGGAGGGCCGTGATTCACTTGAACTATGGCTACACCTTC. The chain is built from TRBV19 and TRBJ1-2; D remains ambiguous. With 8 bases removed from V and 2 bases from J, the gap between germline ends came to 30 bases. Germline V gene data show CDR1 as LNHDA and CDR2 as SQIVND (reference sequence). The CDR3 has 19 amino acids.